This TCR beta chain was recorded in a study of cytotoxic CD8 clonotypes in ibrutinib-treated CLL. CDR3 length: 13 amino acids. V gave up 3 bases and J gave up 4 bases; unmatched junction bases: 2. The germline V gene has CDR1 GTSNPN and CDR2 SVGIG (reference sequence). The table came from immunoSEQ multiplex PCR; TCRdb's copy has only in-frame clones and leaves some out. The sample carries 70,000 to 80,000 clones, approximately 80% recorded once. This sequence originates from a human donor with chronic lymphocytic leukemia. The chain employs TRBV30 and TRBJ2-7, with 11 bases fitting TRBD1. The sequences come from PBMCs, collected at disease progression, from a patient treated with ibrutinib. CDR3 coding DNA: TGTGCCTGGAGACGGGACAGGGGGTACGAGCAGTACTTC. Translating gives CAWRRDRGYEQYF.